The 7 T cell receptor beta chains presented below share a single source sample, sequenced in a study of blood T cell repertoires in COVID-19 (dated by TCRdb to the early 2020s). Libraries came from the immunoSEQ multiplex PCR assay. The table was pulled from immuneACCESS by TCRdb, which kept in-frame rearrangements only. Such tables lose some clones; where checked, under half of the loss comes from unresolved V genes, and the rest has no known cause. This sample lists 65,000 to 70,000 clones; approximately 75% were detected once. Just under 6.5% of the sample rests with the top ten. The material sequenced was peripheral blood. The receptor source for this set is an older woman with acute or convalescent COVID-19.

This sequence joins TRBV11-2 and TRBJ2-5; weak D call: TRBD1 (5 bases). Trimming pared 6 bases from V and 3 bases from J, leaving 11 bases between. CDR1 and CDR2 from the germline V gene are SGHAT and FQNNGV. This CDR3 is 13 amino acids long. The CDR3 is CASRSGSKETQYF. Written as DNA, the CDR3 is TGTGCCAGCAGGTCAGGGTCAAAAGAGACCCAGTACTTC.

The chain couples TRBV16 to TRBJ1-5; D not certain. This CDR3 region has 15 residues. Trimming stripped 1 base from V and 0 bases from J, with 7 bases between. CDR1 KGHSY and CDR2 FQNENV come from the germline V gene. CDR3 coding DNA: TGTGCCAGCAGCCAATTCCTCAGTAGCAATCAGCCCCAGCATTTT. It codes for CASSQFLSSNQPQHF.

The V gene is TRBV29-1, the J gene TRBJ1-2; no definite D call. The CDR3 sequence is 11 residues long. Per germline, CDR1 SQVTM and CDR2 ANQGSEA. With 7 bases removed from V and 2 bases from J, the gap between germline ends came to 8 bases. CDR3 protein: CSAPSNYGYTF. The CDR3 DNA reads TGCAGCGCCCCGTCCAACTATGGCTACACCTTC.

The chain recombines TRBV2 with TRBJ2-3; TRBD2 agrees at 7 bases. The CDR3 consists of 15 residues. V trimming: 3 bases; J trimming: 3 bases; junction bases outside the gene matches: 6. The germline V gene encodes CDR1 SNHLY and CDR2 FYNNEI. Written as DNA, the CDR3 is TGTGCCAGCAGTGAGTTTCAGGGAGGGACAGATACGCAGTATTTT. It specifies CASSEFQGGTDTQYF.

The J gene is TRBJ1-5, the V gene TRBV3-1 (or the pseudogene TRBV3-2); D is uncertain. Looked up from germline, CDR1 is LGHDT and CDR2 is YNNKEL (reference sequence). V lost 0 bases to trimming and J lost 9 bases, with 6 bases between them. The CDR3 length is 12 residues. The CDR3 nucleotides read TGTGCCAGCAGCCAAGATGATAGGCCCCAGCATTTT. Translating gives CASSQDDRPQHF.

CDR3 sequence reads: CASNTRTGSEQYF. The DNA for the CDR3 is TGTGCCAGCAACACCCGGACAGGGTCCGAGCAGTACTTC. The V and J genes are TRBV28 and TRBJ2-7; 8 nucleotides match TRBD1. The CDR3 length is 13 residues. The junction had 8 bases not matched to a gene; V was cut back by 7 bases and J by 6 bases. Looked up from germline, CDR1 is MDHEN and CDR2 is SYDVKM.

V gene TRBV6-2 or TRBV6-3 combines with J gene TRBJ1-5; D not certain. This CDR3 comprises 12 residues. The ends were cut back, 3 bases at V and 6 bases at J, with 6 bases in the middle. Germline-derived CDR1 and CDR2 are MNHEY and SVGEGT. The CDR3 spells CASSYSIQPQHF. CDR3 nucleotide sequence: TGTGCCAGCAGTTATTCAATTCAGCCCCAGCATTTT.